Each of the 6 T cell receptor beta chains below was sequenced from the same sample in a study of blood T cell repertoires in COVID-19. Sequencing was performed with immunoSEQ multiplex PCR; in TCRdb, only in-frame clones are kept and a portion is missing. The data hold about 170,000 clones, with around nine tenths observed a single time. The sample comprised PBMCs or T cells enriched from blood (not recorded which). These receptors all stem from a woman between 18 and 30 years old who had recovered from COVID-19.

This clone was seen more than once but under ten times. This rearrangement joins TRBV7-9 to TRBJ2-7, with 11 positions matching TRBD2. The V gene end was trimmed by 5 bases and the J gene end by 4 bases; junction bases not matched to a gene: 4. The CDR3 contains 14 residues. The germline gives CDR1 SEHNR, CDR2 FQNEAQ (reference sequence). CDR3 nucleotides: TGTGCCAGCAGCGCGACTAGCGGGACTTACGAGCAGTACTTC. Amino acids: CASSATSGTYEQYF.

This chain joins TRBV28 and TRBJ1-2; TRBD1 might be the D (5 bases). V lost 5 bases and J lost 3, with 10 bases in between. Looked up from germline, CDR1 is MDHEN and CDR2 is SYDVKM. The CDR3 is 13 amino acids. CDR3: CASSKWGDYGYTF. The CDR3 nucleotides are TGTGCCAGCAGTAAATGGGGGGACTATGGCTACACCTTC.

The genes are TRBV29-1 and TRBJ2-3; the D is unclear. The CDR3 is 11 residues long. Germline values: CDR1 SQVTM, CDR2 ANQGSEA. Trimming removed 4 bases at V and 4 bases at J, with 6 bases between. The CDR3 sequence is CSVAQSDTQYF. In nucleotides, the CDR3 is TGCAGCGTTGCTCAGTCAGATACGCAGTATTTT.

In this sample, this clone turned up once. The chain links TRBV4-3 to TRBJ2-7; D possibly corresponds to TRBD1 (5 bases). Germline V gene sequence: CDR1 LGHNA, CDR2 YSLEER. The CDR3 has 14 residues. V lost 2 bases, J lost 3 bases, and 11 bases lay in between. The CDR3 DNA is TGCGCCAGCAGCCAATATGCAGGGTTCTACGAGCAGTACTTC. Translating gives CASSQYAGFYEQYF.

The genes are TRBV5-5 and TRBJ2-3; 7 positions match TRBD1. CDR3 length: 17 amino acids. Germline trimming cut 7 bases from V and 2 bases from J; bases unmatched to any gene: 16. In germline, CDR1 is SGHKS, CDR2 YYEKEE (reference sequence). CDR3 in DNA: TGTGCCAGCCCCCCGGGCCAGACAGGGCTTCACACAGATACGCAGTATTTT. Translation gives CASPPGQTGLHTDTQYF.

V gene TRBV29-1 combines with J gene TRBJ2-5; 11 bases agree with TRBD2. Unmatched junction bases numbered 12, after V lost 6 bases and J lost 0 bases. CDR1 and CDR2 (germline): SQVTM, ANQGSEA. The CDR3 length is 17 residues. The chain's CDR3 is CSVGGLAEKKYQETQYF. The CDR3 region has the DNA TGCAGCGTGGGGGGACTAGCGGAAAAGAAGTACCAAGAGACCCAGTACTTC.